This T cell receptor beta chain stems from a study of blood T cell repertoires in COVID-19. Study details: COVID-19 samples, acute and convalescent, were from the United States, Italy and Spain. Nucleic acid was either cDNA or gDNA, and it came from T cells, B-cell-depleted T cells, or PBMCs.

This CDR3 spans 15 amino acids. Trimming cost V 5 bases and J 1 base, with 12 bases left between them. Germline V gene sequence: CDR1 SEHNR, CDR2 FQNEAQ (reference sequence). Original analysis: Scientists estimated how many nucleated cells there were by amplifying reference gene primers. Measured with immunoSEQ multiplex PCR; TCRdb has only the in-frame clones, and not every one. V and J calls and clone size are copied from that table; D and trimming were computed from the DNA. The sample consists of about 100,000 clones, 70% to 90% of them appearing once. This chain uses TRBV7-9 with TRBJ1-3; D uncertain. This receptor was obtained from a woman aged 55-70 years in a cohort sampled during active or convalescent COVID-19. The material sequenced was peripheral blood. The CDR3 bases are TGTGCCAGCAGCACGCAGTCCATTTCTGGAAACACCATATATTTT. As protein: CASSTQSISGNTIYF.